This T cell receptor beta chain was identified in a study of shared clonotypes between healthy human individuals (TCRdb year 2020). With respect to the entire study: Two women and three men aged 18 to 49 years were included in the cohort. For each donor, CD4 naive and CD4 memory were each given three plates, CD8 naive was given two plates, and CD8 memory was given one plate. To estimate repertoire size and how much clonotypes are shared between individuals, the study performed deep sequencing of blood TCR repertoires from a handful of healthy adults. Libraries were prepared and TCR repertoires were sequenced by different laboratories using diverse techniques, in order to increase sequencing depth and limit assay-specific biases. Each donor's leukapheresis produced roughly between about 0.9 and 9.5 billion PBMCs.

Remarks on this clone: It has no known antigen specificity. Base-call qualities are not available, and no considerably larger clone is one nucleotide away.

The donors were healthy, HIV-negative adults who had no recently reported acute infections or vaccinations. Every donor was a Caucasian adult residing in Nashville, Tennessee, USA. CD4+ T cells were enriched by magnetic negative selection, after which naive cells were positively selected on CD45RA and the negative fraction was taken as the memory subset. After blood collection by leukapheresis, PBMCs were isolated using Ficoll-Histopaque density gradient centrifugation and then cryopreserved in the vapor phase of liquid nitrogen. Purity and quantity of every magnetically sorted T cell population were checked by analytical flow cytometry. Genomic DNA was isolated from each sorted fraction and quantified by UV absorbance on a Nanodrop 2000c. The CDR3, cysteine through phenylalanine, is 18 amino acids long. Just the 54-base CDR3 DNA is kept, in frame starting at base 1. For CDR1 and CDR2, the germline V gene lists SGDLS and YYNGEE. Germline trimming: 7 bases from V, 3 bases from J; junction bases outside gene matches: 18.

Study-level results and caveats: Because the study included only a small number of donors, the genetic and exposure-history diversity represented was limited. Pairwise subsampling indicated that sequencing depth was expected to affect the degree of clonotype sharing among donors. Compared with non-shared clonotypes, the clonotypes found in all four sorted-subset donors had higher generation probabilities. About 5% of naive CD4, 3.5% of naive CD8, roughly 2.4% of memory CD4, and more than 0.35% of memory CD8 clonotypes were shared across several donors. Larger estimated clonotype richness was generally found for naive subsets than for memory subsets. Even with the large sequencing depth, rarefaction of the sorted-subset datasets indicated that sequencing was incomplete. Only blood was sampled, and tissue TCR repertoires likely differ from those in blood.

TCR CDR3 regions were amplified from genomic DNA by multiplex PCR using the deep immunoSEQ assay. Genomic DNA extracted from each cell subset was distributed evenly over all wells of several immunoSEQ 96-well plates, and each plate served as one replicate. For sorted subsets, approximately 200 ng of genomic DNA, equivalent to around 31,000 T cell genomes, went into each replicate PCR. The purified libraries were quantified using a Qubit 3.0 fluorometer, sized with a Bioanalyzer 2100, and then quantified again using the KAPA Library Quantification kit. Every immunoSEQ 96-well plate was sequenced on a dedicated single-read 150-cycle Illumina NextSeq 550 flow cell. In the source study's methods: The immunoSEQ output contained only junctional sequences without quality scores, so filtering could not match that applied to full-length reads. To assign V/J genes and CDR3, sequences were annotated against IMGT germline references using PyIR, a Python wrapper for IgBLAST v1.9. Reads were filtered out if the reads had weak V/J assignments (E-value above 1e-6), no CDR3, stop codons, out-of-frame junctions, or ambiguous translated residues. V3J clonotypes were defined as sequences sharing the same inferred V gene, J gene, and CDR3 amino acid sequence. To compute the percentage overlap between repertoires, the number of shared unique clonotypes was divided by the size of the smaller repertoire. Three approaches were used to assess repertoire richness: RTK rarefaction, the Chao1 estimator, and Recon v2.1 estimates of unobserved clonotypes. OLGA was used to compute generation probabilities for all TCRbeta clonotypes that the gDNA method yielded from a few donors. TCRdb carries this immuneACCESS record with in-frame sequences only. Its versions omit some clonotypes, under half of them owing to an unresolved V gene in the studies checked, with the rest unexplained. The D gene and trimming were derived from the DNA, and the V and J assignments and clone size from that table. This sample has approximately 1.5 million clones in its table, and approximately 98% of those were observed once. In total, the top ten clones hold 0.4% to 0.55% of the sample.

The TCR sequence derives from a man aged 25 to 40 in good health. The chain links TRBV9 with TRBJ1-3, and 8 bases in between align with TRBD1. Source material: naive CD4+ T cells sorted from blood. The sample's cell subset or site label, decoded: CD45RA+ positively selected. The nucleotides read TGTGCCAGCTCCCTACGACCGGGGAGGGGGACAGGTGGAAACACCATATATTTT. Protein translation: CASSLRPGRGTGGNTIYF. Joined to the reference TRBV9 and TRBJ1-3 proteins, this CDR3 gives the full variable domain: DSGVTQTPKHLITATGQRVTLRCSPRSGDLSVYWYQQSLDQGLQFLIQYYNGEERAKGNILERFSAQQFPDLHSELNLSSLELGDSALYFCASSLRPGRGTGGNTIYFGEGSWLTVV.